These 24 T cell receptor beta chains originate from one sample sequenced in a study of control samples from healthy donors and cancer patients. The data were produced by immunoSEQ multiplex PCR, yet TCRdb's version contains in-frame clones alone and is incomplete. Here the sample spans approximately 50,000 clones, about 85% being singletons. Sequences were obtained from PBMCs. The receptor source for this set is a man between 60 and 75 years old with head and neck cancer.

The rearrangement joins TRBV7-2 to TRBJ2-5; weak D call: TRBD1 (6 bases). The length of the CDR3 is 16 residues. Germline V gene sequence: CDR1 SGHTA, CDR2 FQGNSA. The germline V and J ends were trimmed by 3 bases and 2 bases, with 16 bases remaining between them. CDR3 in DNA: TGTGCCAGCAGCTTTGTTCCGAGGGGGATACAAGAGACCCAGTACTTC. It translates to CASSFVPRGIQETQYF.

The genes are TRBV4-2 and TRBJ1-1; D gene uncertain. Germline CDR1 reads LGHNA; CDR2 reads YNFKEQ. The CDR3 is 15 residues long. The ends were cut back, 0 bases at V and 3 bases at J, with 11 bases in the middle. The CDR3 DNA reads as TGTGCCAGCAGCCAAGATCAGGCGGACTACACTGAAGCTTTCTTT. Amino acid sequence: CASSQDQADYTEAFF.

CDR3 in amino acids: CASSPRDRGATSGFSYEQYF. CDR3 bases: TGTGCCAGCAGCCCTCGGGACAGGGGCGCTACTAGCGGGTTTTCCTACGAGCAGTACTTC. The rearrangement joins TRBV5-5 to TRBJ2-7; D may be TRBD1 (10 bases). There are 20 residues in the CDR3. V was cut by 4 bases and J by 1 base, with 30 bases left in between. Germline V gives CDR1 SGHKS, CDR2 YYEKEE (reference sequence).

The V call is TRBV2, the J call TRBJ1-6, with TRBD1 matching over 7 bases. The CDR3 totals 13 residues. V lost 5 bases, J lost 8 bases, and 3 bases stayed unmatched. Germline V gene data show CDR1 as SNHLY and CDR2 as FYNNEI. This CDR3 is CASSRGQHSPLHF. The CDR3 bases are TGTGCCAGCAGTCGGGGACAGCATTCACCCCTCCACTTT.

Here the CDR3 reads CASSSGHVDTEAFF. The CDR3 DNA reads TGTGCCAGCAGCTCCGGACACGTCGACACTGAAGCTTTCTTT. V usage is TRBV7-8 and J usage is TRBJ1-1, with D possibly being TRBD1 (5 bases). V was cut by 4 bases and J by 3 bases, with 12 bases left in between. Germline CDR1 is SGHVS and CDR2 is FQNEAQ. The CDR3 has 14 amino acids.

V usage is TRBV7-6 and J usage is TRBJ2-2, with 8 bases matching TRBD1. From germline, CDR1 is SGHVS and CDR2 FNYEAQ. The CDR3 totals 18 residues. The V segment lost 5 bases and the J segment 1 base; nucleotides outside the gene matches: 12. CDR3 sequence reads: CASSPYDRGNGNTGELFF. CDR3 DNA: TGTGCCAGCAGCCCTTACGACAGGGGAAATGGGAACACCGGGGAGCTGTTTTTT.

The CDR3 protein is CASSHGGEYEQYF. The CDR3 DNA reads TGTGCCAGCAGCCATGGGGGTGAGTACGAGCAGTACTTC. V is TRBV3-1 (or the pseudogene TRBV3-2) and J is TRBJ2-7; possibly TRBD1 or TRBD2 for D (5 bases each). This CDR3 is 13 amino acids long. Germline V gene data show CDR1 as LGHDT and CDR2 as YNNKEL (reference sequence). With 3 bases removed from V and 4 bases from J, the gap between germline ends came to 10 bases.

The chain carries TRBV27 and TRBJ2-5, with D possibly being TRBD2 (5 bases). There are 14 residues in the CDR3. V lost 6 bases, J lost 5 bases, and 16 bases lay in between. CDR1 and CDR2 from the germline V gene are MNHEY and SMNVEV (reference sequence). The CDR3 coding sequence is TGTGCCAGCAGCCGGAGCGGCAACCCCGAGACCCAGTACTTC. It specifies CASSRSGNPETQYF.

V gene TRBV4-1 combines with J gene TRBJ1-6, with D possibly matching TRBD1 (6 bases). The CDR3 contains 16 residues. Looked up from germline, CDR1 is MGHRA and CDR2 is YSYEKL. The V end was cut by 2 bases, the J end by 7 bases, with 15 bases between. The CDR3 here is CASSQNGQGINSPLHF. CDR3 nucleotide sequence: TGCGCCAGCAGCCAAAATGGGCAGGGGATCAATTCACCCCTCCACTTT.

The gene calls are TRBV9 and TRBJ2-7; the match to TRBD1 covers 7 bases. CDR3 length: 15 amino acids. The J segment lost 3 bases and the V segment lost 4 bases, leaving 10 bases of the junction unmatched. CDR1 and CDR2 from the germline V gene are SGDLS and YYNGEE. The CDR3 DNA follows: TGTGCCAGCAGCCAGGCCGGGACAGTTATCTACGAGCAGTACTTC. Its protein product is CASSQAGTVIYEQYF.

This clone showed up just once. This chain uses TRBV30 with TRBJ1-2; 9 bases line up with TRBD1. This CDR3 region has 14 residues. V was clipped by 5 bases and J by 4 bases; unmatched bases: 8. The germline V gene has CDR1 GTSNPN and CDR2 SVGIG (reference sequence). This chain's CDR3 is CAWSQGARSYGYTF. CDR3 sequence (DNA): TGTGCCTGGTCACAGGGGGCGCGGAGCTATGGCTACACCTTC.

The rearrangement uses TRBV7-3 and TRBJ2-3; 9 bases agree with TRBD1. In germline, CDR1 is SGHTA, CDR2 FQGTGA. After removal of 2 bases from V and 5 bases from J, the junction contained 2 bases not matched to a gene. The CDR3 runs 14 residues. The CDR3 spells CASSLGQGQDTQYF. The CDR3 DNA follows: TGTGCCAGCAGCTTAGGACAGGGGCAAGATACGCAGTATTTT. The full variable domain, its missing parts supplied by reference TRBV7-3 and TRBJ2-3, is GAGVSQTPSNKVTEKGKYVELRCDPISGHTALYWYRQSLGQGPEFLIYFQGTGAADDSGLPNDRFFAVRPEGSVSTLKIQRTERGDSAVYLCASSLGQGQDTQYFGPGTRLTVL.

The V and J genes are TRBV7-2 and TRBJ2-5; no reliable D call. CDR3 length: 11 amino acids. V shed 2 bases and J shed 8 bases, with 6 bases lying between them. CDR1 and CDR2 from the germline V gene are SGHTA and FQGNSA. CDR3 protein: CASSLFGTQYF. The CDR3 coding sequence is TGTGCCAGCAGCTTATTTGGTACCCAGTACTTC.

The chain combines TRBV11-1 with TRBJ2-2; no firm D call. V was cut by 6 bases and J by 3 bases, with 5 bases left in between. There are 12 residues in the CDR3. Germline values: CDR1 SGHAT, CDR2 FQDESV (reference sequence). DNA for the CDR3: TGTGCCAGCAGTTTTTACACCGGGGAGCTGTTTTTT. Amino acid sequence: CASSFYTGELFF.

This chain uses TRBV19 with TRBJ2-1; D gene ambiguous. Per germline, CDR1 LNHDA and CDR2 SQIVND (reference sequence). V gave up 3 bases and J gave up 3 bases, with 15 bases separating them. The CDR3 covers 16 residues. In nucleotides, the CDR3 is TGTGCCAGTAGTATTTTGGACCAAAAATACTACAATGAGCAGTTCTTC. As protein: CASSILDQKYYNEQFF.

Points on this clone: Other DNA sequences in the same sample also yield this CDR3. The chain joins TRBV7-2 to TRBJ2-7, with D uncertain. Per the germline V gene, CDR1 is SGHTA and CDR2 is FQGNSA. The CDR3 extends over 12 amino acids. The ends were cut back, 2 bases at V and 4 bases at J, with 6 bases in the middle. The CDR3 is CASSLWGYEQYF. CDR3 DNA: TGTGCCAGCAGCTTATGGGGTTACGAGCAGTACTTC.

The chain couples TRBV29-1 to TRBJ1-1; TRBD1 agrees at 9 bases. CDR3 size: 15 residues. Per germline, CDR1 SQVTM and CDR2 ANQGSEA. J was trimmed by 5 bases and V by 4 bases; bases with no gene match: 11. CDR3 sequence reads: CSVAEPGTGLTEAFF. The CDR3 DNA reads TGCAGCGTTGCCGAACCCGGGACAGGGTTGACTGAAGCTTTCTTT.

The chain carries TRBV7-9 and TRBJ1-4; D unclear. The length of the CDR3 is 15 residues. V was cut by 5 bases and J by 1 base, with 11 bases left in between. Germline lookup yields CDR1 SEHNR and CDR2 FQNEAQ (reference sequence). CDR3 sequence reads: CASSPPLLTNEKLFF. CDR3 coding DNA: TGTGCCAGCAGCCCTCCCTTGCTAACTAATGAAAAACTGTTTTTT.

The CDR3 sequence: CASSPGLDWAKNIQYF. CDR3 nucleotide sequence: TGTGCCAGCAGTCCCGGCCTCGATTGGGCCAAAAACATTCAGTACTTC. The V call is TRBV11-2, the J call TRBJ2-4; D ambiguous. The CDR3 extends over 16 amino acids. Germline V gene lookup returns CDR1 SGHAT and CDR2 FQNNGV. Trimming removed 6 bases at V and 1 base at J, with 16 bases between.

The chain joins TRBV4-3 to TRBJ2-1; TRBD1 matches 10 bases. V lost 1 base to trimming and J lost 8 bases; unmatched junction nucleotides: 5. The CDR3 extends over 15 amino acids. Germline V gene data show CDR1 as LGHNA and CDR2 as YSLEER. The CDR3 region is CASSQGQGANYEQFF. The DNA for the CDR3 is TGCGCCAGCAGCCAAGGACAGGGGGCTAACTATGAGCAGTTCTTC.

The V gene is TRBV6-5, the J gene TRBJ1-1, with TRBD1 as a possible D gene (5 bases). CDR3 length: 15 residues. Deletions cut 9 bases from V and 5 bases from J, with 22 bases between. Germline-derived CDR1 and CDR2 are MNHEY and SVGAGI. CDR3 loop: CASLAVQGRWTEAFF. CDR3 sequence (DNA): TGTGCCAGTTTAGCGGTTCAGGGCCGGTGGACTGAAGCTTTCTTT.

This chain links TRBV5-1 with TRBJ2-7, with D unclear. Germline V gene lookup returns CDR1 SGHRS and CDR2 YFSETQ. Trimming cost V 0 bases and J 2 bases, with 6 bases left between them. The CDR3 runs 13 residues. CDR3 region: CASSLATAYEQYF. The CDR3 DNA is TGCGCCAGCAGCTTGGCGACCGCCTACGAGCAGTACTTC. The entire variable domain, with the rest obtained from reference TRBV5-1 and TRBJ2-7, is as follows: KAGVTQTPRYLIKTRGQQVTLSCSPISGHRSVSWYQQTPGQGLQFLFEYFSETQRNKGNFPGRFSGRQFSNSRSEMNVSTLELGDSALYLCASSLATAYEQYFGPGTRLTVT.

The chain couples TRBV3-1 (or the pseudogene TRBV3-2) to TRBJ1-2, with unresolved D. The CDR3 covers 14 residues. CDR1 is LGHDT, CDR2 YNNKEL, per germline (reference sequence). V was pared by 0 bases and J by 4 bases, with 9 bases between. The CDR3 DNA reads as TGTGCCAGCAGCCAAGAGTGGGGAGTCTATGGCTACACCTTC. It codes for CASSQEWGVYGYTF.

The chain is built from TRBV12-3 or TRBV12-4 and TRBJ1-2; no clear D gene. The CDR3 is 12 residues long. V lost 5 bases to trimming and J lost 6 bases, with 10 bases between them. The CDR3 nucleotides are TGTGCCAGCAGTCCCGGGGTTCATGGCTACACCTTC. Translating gives CASSPGVHGYTF.